This T cell receptor beta chain was captured by sequencing in a study of regulatory T cells in long-lasting Graves disease. Study summary: Those with persistent Graves' disease had received antithyroid drugs for over 5 years with positive TSH receptor antibodies.

TCR beta libraries were built with iRepertoire HTBI primers and Arm-PCR of CDR3 regions. Each CDR3 protein gets one entry after TCRdb re-called the multiplex PCR reads with MiXCR. Of a few hundred thousand distinct CDR3 sequences in the sample, 21% were seen once. Trimming took off 5 bases at V and 6 bases at J, with 11 bases between the two ends. CDR1 is SGHTA, CDR2 FQGNSA, per germline. The CDR3 is 13 residues long. Time point here: persistent/refractory GD, antithyroid drugs over 5 years with positive TRAb. The TCR library was prepared using RNA isolated from PBMCs. Study outcomes and limitations: Limited samples may have lowered accuracy. Among the persistent patients, 2,500 to 3,000 public clonotypes were shared, more than the approximately 1,000 shared among new patients. Persistent Graves' patients possessed reduced TCR diversity relative to recently diagnosed ones.

Regarding this clonotype: Its antigen is unknown.

The source is a female donor with Graves disease. This chain links TRBV7-2 with TRBJ2-1; D unclear. Sample: peripheral blood mononuclear cells (PBMCs), taken when the disease was refractory, from a patient treated with antithyroid drugs. The CDR3 nucleotides read TGTGCCAGCAGCCTGGATCCGACCAATGAGCAGTTCTTC. Its protein product is CASSLDPTNEQFF.